A single TCR beta chain is shown here with its context. This clonotype has at least ten counts. Its recognized antigen is unknown. One base away there is no much larger clone; base qualities are not given. The study was a case-control design nested within a healthcare worker cohort in London, UK, with weekly nasopharyngeal swab PCR tests and blood sampling. Healthcare workers were recruited between 23 and 31 March 2020, during the week of the UK lockdown, and were followed weekly for up to roughly 16 weeks. Library creation used 5' RACE. The data were produced on a NextSeq 500. Unique molecular identifiers were attached to individual cDNA molecules in the TCR library protocol so that sequencing error and PCR bias could be corrected. Both TCR alpha and beta chains were sequenced, and tight co-correlation was observed between alpha and beta sequence abundances in each sample. Processing in the source paper ran as follows. V gene, J gene and CDR3 annotation of TCR sequences was performed with Decombinator V4. Expanded TCRs were defined as changing significantly between any two time points under a Poisson model with p below 0.0001. TCR abundances were normalised to the total number of TCRs sequenced per sample and expressed as counts per million. TRAV1-2 paired with TRAJ12, TRAJ20 or TRAJ33 defined MAIT TCRs, while TRAV10 paired with TRAJ18 defined iNKT TCRs. A search of VDJdb, accessed on 1 November 2021, was run for TCRs annotated to CMV, EBV and SARS-CoV-2, with TCRs annotated for multiple antigens excluded. The raw public data were reprocessed by TCRdb itself: fastp quality trimming at Q25, MiXCR clonotype calling, in-frame beta chains only. Each CDR3 protein appears once, grouped with its most common genes and DNA. Clone size and V and J calls follow TCRdb, not the original study. The sample table lists 84,000 or so distinct CDR3 sequences, 12% of them with a count of one. Clones ranked in the top ten supply about 2.7% of the sample.

The sample originates from a study of early T cells in non-severe SARS-CoV-2 infection (dated by TCRdb to the early 2020s). In terms of the full investigation: Because TCR sequencing was done on bulk RNA from unsorted whole blood, the alpha and beta chains could not be paired.

Here V drops 5 bases and J drops 3 bases, and the junction holds 8 bases not matched to any gene. CDR1 and CDR2 are read off the germline V gene (reference sequence) as LNHDA and SQIVND. Measured from the cysteine to the phenylalanine, the CDR3 is 16 residues long. Left in the record is the CDR3 DNA by itself, 48 bases read in frame from the first base. General conclusions and limits of the study: VDJdb matching was skewed toward anti-spike CD8 responses and likely underestimated virus-specific expansions, missing private and CD4 specificities.

The sequencing sample was made of whole blood. This sequence was found in an adult who was a healthcare worker with PCR-confirmed SARS-CoV-2 infection or an uninfected control (not recorded which). The chain is made from TRBV19 and TRBJ1-2; TRBD1 fits 11 bases in the junction. The DNA sequence reads TGTGCCAGTAGTCCCGGGACAGGGGGTTTGTACTATGGCTACACCTTC. This is translated as CASSPGTGGLYYGYTF.